Below, 4 T cell receptor beta chains from the same sample are listed, as sequenced in a study of shared clonotypes between healthy human individuals. Clones were sequenced by immunoSEQ multiplex PCR, and TCRdb holds only the in-frame ones, with some missing. The table has approximately 500,000 clones, approximately 95% seen once. Sequencing was done on a sample of naive CD4+ T cells sorted from blood. As to subset: CD45RA+ positively selected. Source of these receptors: a woman aged 25 to 39 in good health.

This clone was picked up a small number of times. The V and J genes are TRBV11-2 and TRBJ2-4; D not certain. Trimming left V 5 bases short and J 9 bases short, with 11 bases between. The CDR3 consists of 12 residues. Germline CDR1 SGHAT, CDR2 FQNNGV. Here the CDR3 reads CASSRRGGIQYF. In DNA, the CDR3 is TGTGCCAGCAGCCGAAGAGGCGGCATTCAGTACTTC. The entire variable domain, with the rest obtained from reference TRBV11-2 and TRBJ2-4, is as follows: EAGVAQSPRYKIIEKRQSVAFWCNPISGHATLYWYQQILGQGPKLLIQFQNNGVVDDSQLPKDRFSAERLKGVDSTLKIQPAKLEDSAVYLCASSRRGGIQYFGAGTRLSVL.

As for this clone: Other DNA sequences of this sample code for an identical CDR3. V gene TRBV5-1 combines with J gene TRBJ2-2; 10 nucleotides line up with TRBD2. Germline loops: CDR1 SGHRS, CDR2 YFSETQ. The trim removed 4 bases at V and 2 bases at J, leaving 5 bases unmatched. CDR3 size: 16 residues. DNA of the CDR3: TGCGCCAGCAGCCTAACTAGCGGGACTAACACCGGGGAGCTGTTTTTT. This translates into CASSLTSGTNTGELFF.

This chain connects TRBV5-1 to TRBJ2-7; 11 bases agree with TRBD1. The CDR3 contains 15 residues. CDR1 SGHRS and CDR2 YFSETQ come from the germline V gene. Losses at the gene ends were 4 bases for V and 4 bases for J; bases not matched to a gene: 7. The CDR3 loop reads CASSLPGQGVYEQYF. CDR3 DNA: TGCGCCAGCAGCCTGCCGGGACAGGGGGTTTACGAGCAGTACTTC.

CDR3 amino acids: CASSLGGSDTQYF. The CDR3 nucleotides are TGTGCCAGCAGCTTAGGGGGGTCAGATACGCAGTATTTT. The genes are TRBV7-9 and TRBJ2-3, with D perhaps given as TRBD1 or TRBD2 (5 bases each). Germline V gene lookup returns CDR1 SEHNR and CDR2 FQNEAQ (reference sequence). The CDR3 has 13 residues. V was pared by 1 base and J by 4 bases, with 6 bases between.